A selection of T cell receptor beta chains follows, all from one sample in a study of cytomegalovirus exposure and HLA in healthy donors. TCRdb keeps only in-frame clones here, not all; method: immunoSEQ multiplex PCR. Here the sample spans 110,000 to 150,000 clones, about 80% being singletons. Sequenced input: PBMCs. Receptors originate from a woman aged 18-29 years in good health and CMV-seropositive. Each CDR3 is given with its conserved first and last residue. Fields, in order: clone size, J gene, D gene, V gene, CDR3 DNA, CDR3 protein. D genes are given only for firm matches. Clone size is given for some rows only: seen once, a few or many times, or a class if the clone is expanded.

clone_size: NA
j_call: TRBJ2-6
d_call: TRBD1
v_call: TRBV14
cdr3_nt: TGTGCCAGCAGCCAACTGACAGGGTTGGGCACTGGGGCCAACGTCCTGACTTTC
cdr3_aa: CASSQLTGLGTGANVLTF

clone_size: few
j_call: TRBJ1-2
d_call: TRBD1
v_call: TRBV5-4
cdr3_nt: TGTGCCAGCAGCTGGGAAGACAGGGAAAACTATGGCTACACCTTC
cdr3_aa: CASSWEDRENYGYTF

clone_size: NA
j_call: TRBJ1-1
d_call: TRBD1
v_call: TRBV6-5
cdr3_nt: TGTGCCAGCAGTTTGGGACAGGGGACTGAAGCTTTCTTT
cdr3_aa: CASSLGQGTEAFF

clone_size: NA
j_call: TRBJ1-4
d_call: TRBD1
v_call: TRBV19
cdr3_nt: TGTGCCAGTAGTACGGGGACAGGGGTTGAAAAACTGTTTTTT
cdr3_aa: CASSTGTGVEKLFF

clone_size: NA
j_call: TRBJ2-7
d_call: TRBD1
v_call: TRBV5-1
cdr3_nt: TGCGCCAGCAGCTCTCCGGACAGGGCGGTCTACGAGCAGTACTTC
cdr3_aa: CASSSPDRAVYEQYF

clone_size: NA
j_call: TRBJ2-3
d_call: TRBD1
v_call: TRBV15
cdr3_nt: TGTGCCACCAGCAGCCTCGACAGGGGGACAGATACGCAGTATTTT
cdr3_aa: CATSSLDRGTDTQYF

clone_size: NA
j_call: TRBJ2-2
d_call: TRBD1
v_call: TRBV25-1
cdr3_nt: TGTGCCAGCAGTGACCTCAACAGGGGGCCCGGGGAGCTGTTTTTT
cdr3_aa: CASSDLNRGPGELFF

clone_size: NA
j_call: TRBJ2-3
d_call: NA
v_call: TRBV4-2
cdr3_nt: TGTGCCAGCAGCCAGGAACTCCGGGACACAGATACGCAGTATTTT
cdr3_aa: CASSQELRDTDTQYF

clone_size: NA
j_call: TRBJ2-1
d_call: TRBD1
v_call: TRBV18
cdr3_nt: TGTGCCAGCTCACTGATTGCGGGACAGGGTTTATCCAATGAGCAGTTCTTC
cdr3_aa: CASSLIAGQGLSNEQFF

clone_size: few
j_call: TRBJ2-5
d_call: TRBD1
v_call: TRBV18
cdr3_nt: TGTGCCAGCTCAGCGACAGGGATGGAGACCCAGTACTTC
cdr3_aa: CASSATGMETQYF

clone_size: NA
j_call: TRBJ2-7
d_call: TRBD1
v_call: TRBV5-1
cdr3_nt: TGCGCCAGCAGCGAGGGACAGGGACTCGAGCAGTACTTC
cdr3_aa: CASSEGQGLEQYF

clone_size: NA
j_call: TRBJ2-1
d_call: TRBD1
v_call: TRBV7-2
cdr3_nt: TGTGCCAGCAGCCTGGCAGGGGGCTGGAATGAGCAGTTCTTC
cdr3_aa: CASSLAGGWNEQFF

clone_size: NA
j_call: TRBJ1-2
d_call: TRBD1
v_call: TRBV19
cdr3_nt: TGTGCCAGTAGTATGAGGACAGGGGTCGGCTACACCTTC
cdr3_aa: CASSMRTGVGYTF

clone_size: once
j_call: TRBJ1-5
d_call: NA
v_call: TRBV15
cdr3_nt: TGTGCCACCAGCGAGCTCAATCAGCCCCAGCATTTT
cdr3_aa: CATSELNQPQHF

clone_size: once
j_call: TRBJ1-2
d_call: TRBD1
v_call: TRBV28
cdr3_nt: TGTGCCAGCAGTTTGCCGTCCAGGGGACAGGGGACTGGTGGCTACACCTTC
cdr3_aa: CASSLPSRGQGTGGYTF

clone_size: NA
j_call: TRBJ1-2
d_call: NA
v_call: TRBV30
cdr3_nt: TGTGCCTGGATGCCGGGACACCCAGTTTGGGGCTACACCTTC
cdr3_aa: CAWMPGHPVWGYTF

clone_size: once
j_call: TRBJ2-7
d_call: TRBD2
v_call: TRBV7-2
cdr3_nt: TGTGCCAGCAGCTTAACTAGCGGCCCCTACGAGCAGTACTTC
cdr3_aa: CASSLTSGPYEQYF

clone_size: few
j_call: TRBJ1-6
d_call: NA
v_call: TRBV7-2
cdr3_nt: TGTGCCAGCAGCCCTGAGCCCACAGGAAGATTCCTCCACTTT
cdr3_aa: CASSPEPTGRFLHF

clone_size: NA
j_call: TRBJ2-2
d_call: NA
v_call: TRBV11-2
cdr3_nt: TGTGCCAGCAGCTCCCGAGCCGGGGAGCTGTTTTTT
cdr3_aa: CASSSRAGELFF

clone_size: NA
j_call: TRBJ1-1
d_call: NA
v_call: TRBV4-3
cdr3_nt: TGCGCCAGCAGCCAAGACGGCAGGGTAACTGAAGCTTTCTTT
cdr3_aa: CASSQDGRVTEAFF

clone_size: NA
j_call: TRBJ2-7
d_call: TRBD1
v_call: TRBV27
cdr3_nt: TGTGCCAGCAGTCCCGCCTACAGACAGGGCGTCCGCAAGAATTCCTACGAGCAGTACTTC
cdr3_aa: CASSPAYRQGVRKNSYEQYF

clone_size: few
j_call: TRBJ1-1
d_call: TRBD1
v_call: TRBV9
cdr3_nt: TGTGCCAGCAGCGAATGGGACAGATCATCCATGAACACTGAAGCTTTCTTT
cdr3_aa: CASSEWDRSSMNTEAFF

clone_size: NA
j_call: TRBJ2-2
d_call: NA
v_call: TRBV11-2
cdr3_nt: TGTGCCAGCAGCTTAGCAGGTCCCGGGGAGCTGTTTTTT
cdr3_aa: CASSLAGPGELFF

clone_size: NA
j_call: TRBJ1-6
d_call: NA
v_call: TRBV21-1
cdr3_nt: TGTGCCAGCACCCTGACACCGGGACTCCTGAATTCACCCCTCCACTTT
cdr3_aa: CASTLTPGLLNSPLHF

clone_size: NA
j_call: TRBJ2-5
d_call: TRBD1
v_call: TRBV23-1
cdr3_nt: TGCGCCAGCATCTGCCGGGACAGGGGTTTGCGAGAGACCCAGTACTTC
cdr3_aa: CASICRDRGLRETQYF

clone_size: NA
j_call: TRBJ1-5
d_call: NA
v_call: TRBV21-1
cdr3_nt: TGTGCCAGCAGCAAACCCCTGGTGGAGTGCGCTATGCAGCCCCAGCATTTT
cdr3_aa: CASSKPLVECAMQPQHF

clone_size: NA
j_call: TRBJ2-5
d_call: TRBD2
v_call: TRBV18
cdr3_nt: TGTGCCAGCTCACCACAGGGACTAGCGGGAGAGACCCAGTACTTC
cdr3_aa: CASSPQGLAGETQYF

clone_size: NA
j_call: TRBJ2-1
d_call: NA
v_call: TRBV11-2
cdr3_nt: TGTGCCAGCAGCCCGGGGGACCGTGGGTACAATGAGCAGTTCTTC
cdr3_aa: CASSPGDRGYNEQFF

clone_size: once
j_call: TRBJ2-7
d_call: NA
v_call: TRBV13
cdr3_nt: TGTGCCAGCAGCCTTTCCCCCTTCCAGGTCGAGCAGTACTTC
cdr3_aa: CASSLSPFQVEQYF

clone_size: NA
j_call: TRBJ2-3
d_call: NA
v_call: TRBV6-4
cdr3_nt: TGTGCCAGCAGTTTAGGGAGTCAAAACACAGATACGCAGTATTTT
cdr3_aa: CASSLGSQNTDTQYF

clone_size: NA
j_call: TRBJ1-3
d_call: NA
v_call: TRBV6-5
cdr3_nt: TGTGCCAGCAGTTCCCTACGACATTTGGTAGGAAGCACCATATATTTT
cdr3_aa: CASSSLRHLVGSTIYF

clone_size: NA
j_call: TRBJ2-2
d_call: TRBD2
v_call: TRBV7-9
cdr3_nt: TGTTCCAGCAGCTTAGTGCGGGGAGGGGACACCGGGGAGCTGTTTTTT
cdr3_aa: CSSSLVRGGDTGELFF

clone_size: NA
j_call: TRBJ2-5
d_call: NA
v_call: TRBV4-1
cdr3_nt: TGCGCCAGCAGCCAAGATAGGAGGGGGCGTGAGACCCAGTACTTC
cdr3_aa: CASSQDRRGRETQYF

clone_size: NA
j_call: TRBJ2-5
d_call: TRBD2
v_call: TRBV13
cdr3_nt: TGTGCCAGCAGCGGTACTAGCGGGGGGGCCATCCAAGAGACCCAGTACTTC
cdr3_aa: CASSGTSGGAIQETQYF

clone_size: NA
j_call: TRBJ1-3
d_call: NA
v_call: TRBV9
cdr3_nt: TGTGCCAGCAGCGGAGGACAGAGAAGCTCTGGAAACACCATATATTTT
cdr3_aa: CASSGGQRSSGNTIYF

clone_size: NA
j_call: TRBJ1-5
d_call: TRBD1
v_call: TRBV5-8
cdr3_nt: TGTGCCAGCAGCCCTTATACCGGACAGGTCACTCAGCCCCAGCATTTT
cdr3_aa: CASSPYTGQVTQPQHF

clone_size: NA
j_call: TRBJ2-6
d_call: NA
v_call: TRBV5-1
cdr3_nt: TGCGCCAGCAGCTTGACAGGGTCTGGGGCCAACGTCCTGACTTTC
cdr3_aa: CASSLTGSGANVLTF

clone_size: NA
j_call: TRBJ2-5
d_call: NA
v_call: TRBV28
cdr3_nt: TGTGCCAGCAAACATGGCGAGACCCAGTACTTC
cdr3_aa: CASKHGETQYF

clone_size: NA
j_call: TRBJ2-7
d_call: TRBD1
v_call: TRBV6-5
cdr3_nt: TGTGCCAGCAGTTACGGTACAGGGGCCCTTTACGAGCAGTACTTC
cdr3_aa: CASSYGTGALYEQYF

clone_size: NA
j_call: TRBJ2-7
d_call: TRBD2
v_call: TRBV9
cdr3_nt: TGTGCCAGCAGCGCCGGGGGGGCGCTTGGTTACGAGCAGTACTTC
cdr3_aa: CASSAGGALGYEQYF

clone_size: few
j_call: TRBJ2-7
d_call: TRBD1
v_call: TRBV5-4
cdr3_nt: TGTGCCAGCAGCCGCGACAGGGTCCCCTACGAGCAGTACTTC
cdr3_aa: CASSRDRVPYEQYF

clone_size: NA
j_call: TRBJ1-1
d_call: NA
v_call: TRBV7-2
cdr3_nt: TGTGCCAGCAGCTTCGAGGCAATAAACACTGAAGCTTTCTTT
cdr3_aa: CASSFEAINTEAFF

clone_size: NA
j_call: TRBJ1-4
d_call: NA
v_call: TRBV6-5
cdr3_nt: TGTGCCAGCAGGGACGTTGGGGGAGGTAATGAAAAACTGTTTTTT
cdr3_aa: CASRDVGGGNEKLFF

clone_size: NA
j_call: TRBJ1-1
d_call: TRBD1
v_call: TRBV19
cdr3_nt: TGTGCCAGTAGTTTTTCCCGGGACAGAGGGGCGGACACTGAAGCTTTCTTT
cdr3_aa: CASSFSRDRGADTEAFF

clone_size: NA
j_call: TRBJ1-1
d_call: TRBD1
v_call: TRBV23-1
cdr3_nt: TGCGCCAGCAGTCCAGAGAGGACAGGGGACGCCGGGAGGGCTTTCTTT
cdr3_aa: CASSPERTGDAGRAFF

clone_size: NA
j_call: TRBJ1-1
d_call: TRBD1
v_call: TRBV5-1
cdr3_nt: TGCGCCAGCAGCTTGATGGGACAGGAACTGAACACTGAAGCTTTCTTT
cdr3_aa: CASSLMGQELNTEAFF

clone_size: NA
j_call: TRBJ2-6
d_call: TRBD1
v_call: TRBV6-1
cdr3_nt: TGTGCCAGCAGTCCACAGGGGTACAACGTCCTGACTTTC
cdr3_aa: CASSPQGYNVLTF

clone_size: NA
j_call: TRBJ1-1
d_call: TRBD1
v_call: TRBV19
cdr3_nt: TGTGCCAGTAGTATCACAAGACAGGGTTCTCTGGCTTTCTTT
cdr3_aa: CASSITRQGSLAFF

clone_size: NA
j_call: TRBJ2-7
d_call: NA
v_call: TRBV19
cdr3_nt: TGTGCCAGTAGTATGGGGGGGGCAACCTACGAGCAGTACTTC
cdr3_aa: CASSMGGATYEQYF

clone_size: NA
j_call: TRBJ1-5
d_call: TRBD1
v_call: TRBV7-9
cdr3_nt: TGTTCCAGCAGAAACACAGGGGGCAAATGGAGTCAGCCCCAGCATTTT
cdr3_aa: CSSRNTGGKWSQPQHF

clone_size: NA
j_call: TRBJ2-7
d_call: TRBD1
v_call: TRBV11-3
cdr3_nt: TGTGCCAGCAGCGCCCGGGACAGGGCGGGCGAGCAGTACTTC
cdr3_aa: CASSARDRAGEQYF

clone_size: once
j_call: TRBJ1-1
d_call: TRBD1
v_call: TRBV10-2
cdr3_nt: TGCGCCAGCAGCGTACAGGGGTACAGTGAAGCTTTCTTT
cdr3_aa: CASSVQGYSEAFF

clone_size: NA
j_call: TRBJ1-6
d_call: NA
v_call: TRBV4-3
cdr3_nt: TGCGCCAGCAGCCAAGTTTCCAGGGGTGATTCACCCCTCCACTTT
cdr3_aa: CASSQVSRGDSPLHF

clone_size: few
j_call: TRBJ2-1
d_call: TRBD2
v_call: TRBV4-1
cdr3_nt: TGCGCCAGCAGCCCCATCGGACTAGCGGGGGTCAATGAGCAGTTCTTC
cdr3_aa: CASSPIGLAGVNEQFF

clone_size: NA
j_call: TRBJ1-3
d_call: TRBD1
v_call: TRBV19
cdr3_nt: TGTGCCAGTAGTATATCGGACAGGTCATACTCTGGAAACACCATATATTTT
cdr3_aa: CASSISDRSYSGNTIYF

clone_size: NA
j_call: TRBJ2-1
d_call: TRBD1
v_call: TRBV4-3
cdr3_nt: TGCGCCAGCAGCCACGAACAGGCAGGGGGCTCCTACAATGAGCAGTTCTTC
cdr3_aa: CASSHEQAGGSYNEQFF

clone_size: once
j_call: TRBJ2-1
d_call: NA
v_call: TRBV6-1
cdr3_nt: TGTGCCAGCAGTGAGCCTAGCTTTTTCAACAATGAGCAGTTCTTC
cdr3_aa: CASSEPSFFNNEQFF